A selection of T cell receptor beta chains follows, all from one sample in a study of shared clonotypes between healthy human individuals. Clones were sequenced by immunoSEQ multiplex PCR, and TCRdb holds only the in-frame ones, with some missing. This sample yields around 560,000 clones, of which around 96% are seen a single time; approximately 0.11% belongs to the top ten. Specimen: naive CD8+ T cells sorted from blood. These receptors came from a woman in her 30s in good health. Both conserved end residues are trimmed from each CDR3. D genes are given only for firm matches. Only part of the rows carry a size: once, few, many, or a class if the clone is expanded.

V gene | D gene | clone size | CDR3 protein
TRBV2 | - | - | ASRLWVTSGNTIY
TRBV9 | TRBD2 | once | ASSDNSGTAVYEQY
TRBV11-2 | - | - | ASSLDSGLNTEAF
TRBV6-5 | - | - | ASFRGTEQF
TRBV9 | TRBD1 | - | ASSVAAGGQPQH
TRBV27 | - | - | ASSSTGRSYEQY
TRBV5-1 | - | - | ASSFGTYEQY
TRBV27 | - | - | ASSFRGPLNEKLF
TRBV27 | - | - | ASSLGAFGQLYGYT
TRBV9 | - | - | ASSKTGANVLT
TRBV27 | TRBD2 | - | ASSLEGGSTDTQY
TRBV4-2 | - | once | ASSQDDPRAEGYNEQF
TRBV7-2 | - | - | ASSFSTGTYEQY
TRBV9 | TRBD2 | once | ASSERPSGRAREQY
TRBV7-9 | - | - | ASSQEQGWEETQY
TRBV6-7 | - | - | ASRGLMNTEAF
TRBV28 | - | - | ASSGSNQPQH
TRBV28 | - | - | ASSLGVQIYEQY
TRBV5-4 | - | once | ASSLAWGSPDTGELF
TRBV6-1 | - | - | ASELRSSYEQY
TRBV7-9 | TRBD1 | - | ASSSGQGANSPLH
TRBV2 | TRBD1 | - | ASSEEGAKTMNTEAF
TRBV7-8 | - | - | ASSLVGARRPYGYT
TRBV11-2 | TRBD2 | - | ASSLGLANSRTQY
TRBV11-2 | TRBD1 | once | ASSAPGQGVETQY
TRBV5-4 | TRBD1 | once | ASSSPGQANSGANVLT
TRBV5-4 | - | - | ASSSTSEQY
TRBV25-1 | - | - | ASSAFPDTQY
TRBV27 | - | - | ASSEGITNTVGYT
TRBV19 | - | - | ASSMGLYNEQF
TRBV11-2 | TRBD1 | - | ASSHNLGQGREKLF
TRBV10-1 | TRBD1 | - | ASSDGTGALYEQY
TRBV28 | TRBD1 | - | ASSFEFRGRDPGANVLT
TRBV9 | TRBD2 | - | ASSVALAEWGEQY
TRBV27 | TRBD1 | once | ASSEGQGFYEQY
TRBV4-1 | - | - | ASSHIQSGELF
TRBV28 | TRBD1 | - | ASNAGGPLAINQPQH
TRBV28 | - | - | ASSPMSGDGNQPQH
TRBV4-1 | - | - | ASSQDSRQPQH
TRBV27 | - | - | ASRPMGGYGYT
TRBV5-1 | - | - | ASSLATGTGELF
TRBV29-1 | TRBD2 | - | SVEAAAGVASYEQY
TRBV30 | - | - | AWSVGGFAYEQY
TRBV4-1 | TRBD1 | - | ASSHLTGGSFVNTEAF
TRBV27 | - | once | ASSSYRREAF
TRBV27 | - | - | ASSSAGRGVEQY
TRBV28 | - | - | ASSSDRLSSGNTIY
TRBV28 | - | - | ASSLCYQVPTLSGELF
TRBV5-5 | - | once | ASSLDRATEAF
TRBV2 | - | - | ASSPGGSGTSTDTQY
TRBV29-1 | - | - | SVLGPEAF
TRBV28 | - | - | AIDRGTASYEQY
TRBV19 | TRBD1 | - | ASSIRQGASEAF